A single sample gave rise to the 14 T cell receptor beta chains below, sequenced in a study of T cells after yellow fever vaccination. Each CDR3 protein gets one entry after TCRdb re-called the 5' RACE reads with MiXCR. The sample carries over 110,000 distinct CDR3 sequences, 7.7% recorded once. The sample in question was CD4+ T cells sorted from PBMCs, obtained 5 days after the yellow fever booster vaccination. Receptor source: a man aged 25 to 40 who received the YFV17D yellow fever vaccine.

At least ten counts were recorded for this clonotype. V and J are TRBV24-1 and TRBJ2-1; TRBD2 matches 9 bases. This CDR3 has 14 residues. CDR1 is KGHDR, CDR2 SFDVKD, per germline. The J segment lost 3 bases and the V segment lost 5 bases, leaving 1 base of the junction unmatched. Here the CDR3 DNA reads TGTGCCACCAGTGTAGCGGGAGTCTACAATGAGCAGTTCTTC. Encoded protein: CATSVAGVYNEQFF.

In its sample, this clonotype was seen many times. The V gene is TRBV6-6, the J gene TRBJ1-1, with D tentatively TRBD1 (5 bases). Germline loops: CDR1 MNHNY, CDR2 SVGAGI (reference sequence). The CDR3 is 13 residues long. V dropped 2 bases and J dropped 8 bases, with 12 bases sitting between them. CDR3 sequence: CASSYPRTSEAFF. CDR3 nucleotides: TGTGCCAGCAGTTACCCCCGGACATCAGAAGCTTTCTTT.

Only a few counts were recorded for this clonotype. The J gene is TRBJ2-1, the V gene TRBV12-3 or TRBV12-4; the D is unclear. This CDR3 is built from 14 residues. Trimming shortened V by 3 bases and J by 7 bases, and 13 bases separated the two germline ends. The CDR3 DNA is TGTGCCAGCAGTTTGGGCGTAAAGGTGAATGAGCAGTTCTTC. The encoded protein is CASSLGVKVNEQFF.

This clonotype was observed at least ten times. The chain combines TRBV7-8 with TRBJ2-1; 7 positions match TRBD2. The CDR3 consists of 16 residues. V shed 5 bases and J 8 bases; nucleotides not matched to a gene: 15. CDR1 is SGHVS and CDR2 is FQNEAQ in the germline V gene. The CDR3 here is CASSPPRGGPSDEQFF. CDR3 DNA sequence: TGTGCCAGCAGCCCCCCTCGGGGAGGGCCCTCAGATGAGCAGTTCTTC.

There are many counts of this clonotype. The chain joins TRBV5-1 to TRBJ2-7; 9 bases match TRBD2. Germline lookup yields CDR1 SGHRS and CDR2 YFSETQ. This CDR3 is 15 amino acids long. Germline trimming cut 0 bases from V and 7 bases from J; bases unmatched to any gene: 8. The CDR3 reads CASSLAAGGPGEQYF. The CDR3 DNA is TGCGCCAGCAGCTTGGCCGCGGGAGGGCCCGGGGAGCAGTACTTC.

About this clonotype itself: A much larger clone lies a single base off, so this may be a read error. The rearrangement uses TRBV12-3 or TRBV12-4 and TRBJ2-1, with a possible D match to TRBD1 (6 bases). The CDR3 is made up of 15 amino acids. The CDR3 nucleotides are TGTGCCAGCAGTTATAGGGGGAGAGGTGGGAATGAGCAGTCCTTC. Encoded protein: CASSYRGRGGNEQSF.

DNA of the CDR3: TGTGCCAGCAGCTTAGCGAGTGGGTACTCCTACGAGCAGTACTTC. Translation gives CASSLASGYSYEQYF. The gene calls are TRBV7-9 and TRBJ2-7, with unresolved D. The V gene lost 0 bases and the J gene lost 0 bases, with 9 bases spanning the gap. Looked up from germline, CDR1 is SEHNR and CDR2 is FQNEAQ (reference sequence). The CDR3 contains 15 residues.

Ten or more counts support this clonotype. This chain links TRBV5-1 with TRBJ2-3; TRBD2 matches at 8 bases. V trimming: 1 base; J trimming: 2 bases; junction bases outside the gene matches: 6. The CDR3 has 16 residues. Germline CDR1 reads SGHRS; CDR2 reads YFSETQ. CDR3 residues: CASSLSGGPSTDTQYF. CDR3 nucleotide sequence: TGCGCCAGCAGCTTGTCGGGAGGGCCTTCCACAGATACGCAGTATTTT.

Many counts were recorded for this clonotype. The rearrangement links TRBV6-2 or TRBV6-3 to TRBJ2-1; 11 bases align to TRBD1. The CDR3 length is 16 residues. Trimming removed 2 bases from V and 7 bases from J; junction bases left unmatched: 7. Germline V gene lookup returns CDR1 MNHEY and CDR2 SVGEGT. CDR3 in DNA: TGTGCCAGCAGTTACAGTCGGGACAGGGGGTTGAATGAGCAGTTCTTC. This gives the protein CASSYSRDRGLNEQFF.

This clonotype was seen ten or more times. This chain uses TRBV6-5 with TRBJ1-2, with 7 bases aligning to TRBD1. The CDR3 has 15 amino acids. CDR1 and CDR2 (germline): MNHEY, SVGAGI. After removal of 0 bases from V and 4 bases from J, the junction contained 5 bases not matched to a gene. The CDR3 nucleotides are TGTGCCAGCAGTTACTCGGGGGACAGCTTCTATGGCTACACCTTC. Translating it yields CASSYSGDSFYGYTF.

This clonotype was recorded a few times. The chain joins TRBV6-5 to TRBJ2-7; D may correspond to TRBD1 or TRBD2 (5 bases each). CDR1 is MNHEY and CDR2 is SVGAGI in the germline V gene. The V gene lost 4 bases and the J gene lost 5 bases, with 18 bases spanning the gap. CDR3 length: 15 amino acids. The CDR3 sequence: CASSLAGTTIHEQYF. The CDR3 nucleotides read TGTGCCAGCAGTTTGGCCGGGACCACTATTCACGAGCAGTACTTC.

This clonotype was detected ten times or more. The chain links TRBV3-1 to TRBJ2-1; maybe TRBD2 (6 bases). The CDR3 has 18 amino acids. In germline, CDR1 is LGHDT, CDR2 YNNKEL (reference sequence). V was trimmed by 0 bases and J by 0 bases, leaving 15 bases between them. CDR3 sequence: CASSQDKNAGSSYNEQFF. The CDR3 DNA sequence: TGTGCCAGCAGCCAAGATAAGAACGCGGGGAGCTCCTACAATGAGCAGTTCTTC.

The chain uses TRBV20-1 and TRBJ1-2, with D perhaps matching TRBD1 (5 bases). Per germline, CDR1 DFQATT and CDR2 SNEGSKA (reference sequence). The CDR3 is 15 residues long. The V gene lost 3 bases and the J gene lost 7 bases, with 21 bases spanning the gap. DNA of the CDR3: TGCAGTGCTAGGCCCCCCGGGACCGTAGATTTTGGCTACACCTTC. This sequence encodes CSARPPGTVDFGYTF.

This clonotype came up many times. J is TRBJ2-3 and V is TRBV12-3 or TRBV12-4, with D unclear. The CDR3 has 12 residues. V gave up 3 bases and J gave up 8 bases, with 9 bases separating them. Written as DNA, the CDR3 is TGTGCCAGCAGTTTGCCGGCGCTTACGCAGTATTTT. The encoded protein is CASSLPALTQYF.